This T cell receptor beta chain was sequenced for a study of neoadjuvant nivolumab and ipilimumab in lung cancer. Assay used: immunoSEQ multiplex PCR; TCRdb lists only in-frame clones, some missing. The sample lists 6,500 to 8,500 clones; approximately 85% were seen once. V was pared by 8 bases and J by 0 bases, with 5 bases of the junction left unmatched. The CDR3 consists of 14 residues. CDR1 is MNHNY and CDR2 is SVGAGI in the germline V gene (reference sequence). This sequence was found in an adult with non-small cell lung cancer. The sequencing here drew on tumor tissue, taken after neoadjuvant nivolumab, alone or with ipilimumab, at or shortly before surgery. The chain combines TRBV6-6 with TRBJ2-5, with 8 bases lining up with TRBD1. The CDR3 protein is CASGTGLYQETQYF. The CDR3 nucleotides read TGTGCCAGCGGGACAGGCTTGTACCAAGAGACCCAGTACTTC.